This is a list of T cell receptor beta chains from one sample in a study of T cell changes during pregnancy in multiple sclerosis. Repertoires were generated with immunoSEQ multiplex PCR, while TCRdb's copy carries only in-frame clones and drops some. Counted here are 40,000 to 55,000 clones, 85% to 95% occurring once; the ten biggest clones make up about 0.36%. This sample comprised CD4+ T cells from peripheral blood mononuclear cells, obtained before pregnancy. The source of these receptors is a female donor with multiple sclerosis, enrolled in a pregnancy study. The CDR3 runs from the conserved cysteine through the conserved F or W. D genes are given only for firm matches. The size field is filled for only some rows; it gives once, few, many or a size class.

v_gene: TRBV7-8; d_gene: -; abundance: -; j_gene: TRBJ1-1; CDR3nt: TGTGCCAGCAGCTTATCTGCAGGGCTGATCACTGAAGCTTTCTTT; CDR3aa: CASSLSAGLITEAFF
v_gene: TRBV11-2; d_gene: TRBD1; abundance: -; j_gene: TRBJ2-5; CDR3nt: TGTGCCAGCAGCGCATCGACAGGGGATGAGACCCAGTACTTC; CDR3aa: CASSASTGDETQYF
v_gene: TRBV30; d_gene: -; abundance: once; j_gene: TRBJ1-5; CDR3nt: TGTGCCTGGAGTGTAGGACTGGACAATCAGCCCCAGCATTTT; CDR3aa: CAWSVGLDNQPQHF
v_gene: TRBV11-2; d_gene: TRBD2; abundance: -; j_gene: TRBJ2-7; CDR3nt: TGTGCCAGCAGTTTCGGGACTACTTACGAGCAGTACTTC; CDR3aa: CASSFGTTYEQYF
v_gene: TRBV2; d_gene: -; abundance: -; j_gene: TRBJ2-1; CDR3nt: TGTGCCAGCAGTGCGAATGAGCAGTTCTTC; CDR3aa: CASSANEQFF
v_gene: TRBV18; d_gene: TRBD1; abundance: -; j_gene: TRBJ2-6; CDR3nt: TGTGCCAGCTCACCAGGGACAGGGATCTCTGGGGCCAACGTCCTGACTTTC; CDR3aa: CASSPGTGISGANVLTF
v_gene: TRBV10-1; d_gene: TRBD1; abundance: -; j_gene: TRBJ2-7; CDR3nt: TGCGCCAGCAGGATACAAAAGGGACAGGGCATGATTACCTACGAGCAGTACTTC; CDR3aa: CASRIQKGQGMITYEQYF
v_gene: TRBV19; d_gene: -; abundance: -; j_gene: TRBJ1-4; CDR3nt: TGTGCCAGTAGACCGGACACGTATGAAAAACTGTTTTTT; CDR3aa: CASRPDTYEKLFF
v_gene: TRBV5-1; d_gene: TRBD2; abundance: -; j_gene: TRBJ2-1; CDR3nt: TGCGCCAGCAGGTCGGAGACTAGCGCTTTCCCTCACAATGAGCAGTTCTTC; CDR3aa: CASRSETSAFPHNEQFF
v_gene: TRBV6-5; d_gene: TRBD1; abundance: -; j_gene: TRBJ2-7; CDR3nt: TGTGCCAGCAGTTACTCGATCCAGGGGGACTACGAGCAGTACTTC; CDR3aa: CASSYSIQGDYEQYF
v_gene: TRBV11-1; d_gene: -; abundance: -; j_gene: TRBJ2-3; CDR3nt: TGTGCCAGCAGCCAAACGCGTAGCACAGATACGCAGTATTTT; CDR3aa: CASSQTRSTDTQYF
v_gene: TRBV7-2; d_gene: -; abundance: -; j_gene: TRBJ1-2; CDR3nt: TGTGCCAGCAGCTTAGCGGGGGCGCTTCCGGGGGGCTACACCTTC; CDR3aa: CASSLAGALPGGYTF
v_gene: TRBV7-8; d_gene: TRBD2; abundance: -; j_gene: TRBJ2-1; CDR3nt: TGTGCCAGCAGGTGGACTAGCGGCTCCTACAATGAGCAGTTCTTC; CDR3aa: CASRWTSGSYNEQFF
v_gene: TRBV11-2; d_gene: -; abundance: -; j_gene: TRBJ2-7; CDR3nt: TGTGCCAGCAGCCTCCATCAGGGGTTCAACGAGCAGTACTTC; CDR3aa: CASSLHQGFNEQYF
v_gene: TRBV15; d_gene: TRBD1; abundance: few; j_gene: TRBJ1-5; CDR3nt: TGTGCCACCAGCAGAGAGTCAGGGGGGAATCAGCCCCAGCATTTT; CDR3aa: CATSRESGGNQPQHF
v_gene: TRBV6-1; d_gene: -; abundance: -; j_gene: TRBJ2-5; CDR3nt: TGTGCCAGTAGAATCAGGGTGGTGGAGACCCAGTACTTC; CDR3aa: CASRIRVVETQYF